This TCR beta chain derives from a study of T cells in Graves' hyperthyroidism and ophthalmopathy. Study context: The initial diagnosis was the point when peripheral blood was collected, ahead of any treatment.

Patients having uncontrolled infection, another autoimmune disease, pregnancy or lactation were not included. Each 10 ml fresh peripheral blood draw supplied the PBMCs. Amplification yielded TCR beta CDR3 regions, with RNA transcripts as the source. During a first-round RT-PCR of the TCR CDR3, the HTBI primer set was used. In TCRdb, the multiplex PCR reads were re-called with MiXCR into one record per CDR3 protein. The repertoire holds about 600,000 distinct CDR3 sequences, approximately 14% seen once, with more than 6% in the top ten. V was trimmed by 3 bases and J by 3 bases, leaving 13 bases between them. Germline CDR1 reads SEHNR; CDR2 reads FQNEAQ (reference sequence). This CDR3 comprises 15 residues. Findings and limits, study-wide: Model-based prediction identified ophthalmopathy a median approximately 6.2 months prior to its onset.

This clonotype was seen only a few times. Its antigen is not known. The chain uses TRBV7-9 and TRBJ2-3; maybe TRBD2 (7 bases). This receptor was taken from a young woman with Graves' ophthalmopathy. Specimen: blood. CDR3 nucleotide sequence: TGTGCCAGCAGCTTGACAGGACTAGGGACAGATACGCAGTATTTT. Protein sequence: CASSLTGLGTDTQYF.